Each of the 9 T cell receptor beta chains below was sequenced from the same sample in a study of blood T cell repertoires in COVID-19. The data were produced by immunoSEQ multiplex PCR, yet TCRdb's version contains in-frame clones alone and is incomplete. The profile covers some 160,000 clones, with more than 70% appearing a single time and approximately 18% taken by the ten largest. Sequences were obtained from peripheral blood. These receptors came from a woman in her 70s who had recovered from COVID-19.

This clone was seen more than once but under ten times. The chain joins TRBV7-9 to TRBJ2-3; 8 bases match TRBD1. The CDR3 spans 15 residues. V was clipped by 2 bases and J by 3 bases; unmatched bases: 4. CDR1 is SEHNR, CDR2 FQNEAQ, per germline (reference sequence). The CDR3: CASSLWGQVTDTQYF. In nucleotides, the CDR3 is TGTGCCAGCAGCTTATGGGGACAGGTGACAGATACGCAGTATTTT.

J is TRBJ2-4 and V is TRBV20-1; the D gene is possibly TRBD2 (6 bases). The CDR3 contains 14 residues. Germline lookup yields CDR1 DFQATT and CDR2 SNEGSKA (reference sequence). V dropped 3 bases and J dropped 8 bases, with 17 bases sitting between them. CDR3 amino acids: CSASGWGGIDIQYF. The CDR3, as DNA: TGCAGTGCTAGTGGTTGGGGCGGGATTGACATTCAGTACTTC.

The chain's CDR3 is CASSLGAPQYF. CDR3 in DNA: TGTGCCAGCAGCTTAGGGGCTCCCCAGTACTTC. This rearrangement joins TRBV3-1 (or the pseudogene TRBV3-2) to TRBJ2-5; D might be TRBD1 (5 bases). Trimming removed 5 bases from V and 9 bases from J, with 10 bases in between. Germline CDR1 LGHDT, CDR2 YNNKEL (reference sequence). The CDR3 totals 11 residues.

This chain uses TRBV18 with TRBJ2-7; the D gene is possibly TRBD1 (6 bases). Trimming stripped 3 bases from V and 4 bases from J, with 13 bases between. Germline V gene sequence: CDR1 KGHSH, CDR2 LQKENI. The CDR3 length is 14 residues. The CDR3 spells CASSPQFGQYEQYF. The CDR3 DNA sequence: TGTGCCAGCTCACCCCAGTTCGGACAGTACGAGCAGTACTTC.

The rearrangement uses TRBV3-1 (or the pseudogene TRBV3-2) and TRBJ1-6; 8 positions match TRBD1. CDR3 length: 14 amino acids. Germline V lookup: CDR1 LGHDT, CDR2 YNNKEL (reference sequence). Trimming took 2 bases from V and 14 from J; bases not matched to a gene: 8. CDR3 in DNA: TGTGCCAGCAGCCAATTCACAGGGGGTTCTTCCCTCCACTTT. Its translation is CASSQFTGGSSLHF.

The gene calls are TRBV4-2 and TRBJ2-7, with D possibly matching TRBD1 (6 bases). The germline V and J ends were trimmed by 0 bases and 6 bases, with 15 bases remaining between them. The CDR3 runs 15 residues. CDR1 LGHNA and CDR2 YNFKEQ come from the germline V gene. CDR3 coding DNA: TGTGCCAGCAGCCAAGATTGGGCAGGGGCTGGCGAGCAGTACTTC. The encoded protein is CASSQDWAGAGEQYF.

The chain has TRBV2 and TRBJ2-2; a possible D gene is TRBD2 (6 bases). Germline loops: CDR1 SNHLY, CDR2 FYNNEI. V was cut by 6 bases and J by 12 bases, with 20 bases left in between. CDR3 length: 14 residues. The CDR3 region is CASRGGSPLPQLFF. CDR3 nucleotide sequence: TGTGCCAGCAGGGGGGGTTCCCCTCTACCCCAGCTGTTTTTT.

In this sample, this clone turned up many times. This chain links TRBV19 with TRBJ1-2; D is uncertain. Trimming took off 3 bases at V and 3 bases at J, with 14 bases between the two ends. In germline, CDR1 is LNHDA, CDR2 SQIVND (reference sequence). The CDR3 extends over 15 amino acids. In DNA form, the CDR3 reads TGTGCCAGTAGTATTGGAGGGCGGTCGGACTATGGCTACACCTTC. Amino acids: CASSIGGRSDYGYTF.

This rearrangement joins TRBV5-4 to TRBJ2-3; TRBD2 agrees at 15 bases. This CDR3 has 17 residues. From germline, CDR1 is SGHNT and CDR2 YYREEE (reference sequence). V was pared by 4 bases and J by 4 bases, with 7 bases of the junction left unmatched. CDR3 region: CASSPWTSGRGSDTQYF. CDR3 bases: TGTGCCAGCAGCCCCTGGACTAGCGGGAGGGGGTCAGATACGCAGTATTTT.